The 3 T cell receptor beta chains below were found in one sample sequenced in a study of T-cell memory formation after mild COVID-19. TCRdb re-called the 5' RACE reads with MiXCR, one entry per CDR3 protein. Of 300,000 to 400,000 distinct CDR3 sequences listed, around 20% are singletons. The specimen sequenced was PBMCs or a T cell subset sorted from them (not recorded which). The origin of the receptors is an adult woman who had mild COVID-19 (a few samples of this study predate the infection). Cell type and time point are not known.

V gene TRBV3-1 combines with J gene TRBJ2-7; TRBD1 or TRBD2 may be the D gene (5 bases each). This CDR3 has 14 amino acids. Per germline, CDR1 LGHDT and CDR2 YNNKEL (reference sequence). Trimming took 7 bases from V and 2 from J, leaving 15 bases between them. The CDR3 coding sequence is TGTGCCAGCACCTCCAGGGACCTCCCCTACGAGCAGTACTTC. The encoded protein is CASTSRDLPYEQYF.

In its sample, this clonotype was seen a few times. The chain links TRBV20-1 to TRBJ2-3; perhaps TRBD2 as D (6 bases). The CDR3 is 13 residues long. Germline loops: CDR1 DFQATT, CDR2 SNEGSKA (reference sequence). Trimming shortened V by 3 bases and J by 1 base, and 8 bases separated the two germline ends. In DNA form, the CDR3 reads TGCAGTGCTAGGGCTAGCGGCACAGATACGCAGTATTTT. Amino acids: CSARASGTDTQYF.

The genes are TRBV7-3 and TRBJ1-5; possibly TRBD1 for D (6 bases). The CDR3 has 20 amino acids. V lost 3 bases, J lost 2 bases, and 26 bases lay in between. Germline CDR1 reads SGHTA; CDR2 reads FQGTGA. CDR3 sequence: CASSLGWAGARNLGNQPQHF. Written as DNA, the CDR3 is TGTGCCAGCAGCTTGGGATGGGCAGGGGCGCGAAATTTAGGCAATCAGCCCCAGCATTTT.